A single sample gave rise to the 21 T cell receptor beta chains below, sequenced in a study of beta chain features in type 1 diabetes. Study outcomes and limitations: In every one of the four CD4+ subsets, TCRB CDR3s were moderately but significantly shorter in Type 1 diabetes patients.

As every portion of the isolated RNA was reverse transcribed, the sequencing read expressed TCRB transcripts. Here immunoSEQ multiplex PCR was the method, and the copy in TCRdb shows in-frame clones only, minus some. This sample has approximately 260,000 clones, with around 24% found just once. Their recognized antigens are unknown. Sequencing was carried out using naive CD4+ T cells from blood. The receptors here all came from a woman under 40 with type 1 diabetes.

This clone was counted between two and nine times. V gene TRBV28 combines with J gene TRBJ1-1, with a tentative D call TRBD1 (6 bases). The V gene's germline CDR1 is MDHEN and CDR2 SYDVKM. The CDR3 totals 11 residues. Trimming took 5 bases from V and 11 from J, leaving 12 bases between them. The CDR3 loop is CASSHRVGAFF. For the CDR3, the DNA is TGTGCCAGCAGTCACAGGGTTGGGGCTTTCTTT.

This clone appeared once. This chain connects TRBV11-3 to TRBJ2-3, with 11 positions matching TRBD2. CDR1 and CDR2 from the germline V gene are SGHNT and YENEEA. The V segment lost 7 bases and the J segment 2 bases; nucleotides outside the gene matches: 5. This CDR3 contains 15 residues. CDR3 sequence reads: CASTGLAGNTDTQYF. The CDR3 DNA reads as TGTGCCAGCACCGGACTAGCGGGCAACACAGATACGCAGTATTTT.

There are a few counts of this clone. The genes are TRBV9 and TRBJ2-3; 9 bases match TRBD2. V trimming: 2 bases; J trimming: 6 bases; junction bases outside the gene matches: 7. The germline CDR1 and CDR2 sequences are SGDLS and YYNGEE. This CDR3 contains 15 residues. The CDR3 here is CASSVQTSGGDTQYF. The CDR3 coding sequence is TGTGCCAGCAGCGTCCAGACTAGCGGAGGGGATACGCAGTATTTT. Supplemented by reference TRBV9 and TRBJ2-3, the full variable domain reads DSGVTQTPKHLITATGQRVTLRCSPRSGDLSVYWYQQSLDQGLQFLIQYYNGEERAKGNILERFSAQQFPDLHSELNLSSLELGDSALYFCASSVQTSGGDTQYFGPGTRLTVL.

CDR3 in DNA: TGCAGCGTTGAGCGGGGGGGGTCAGATACGCAGTATTTT. Translation gives CSVERGGSDTQYF. The chain combines TRBV29-1 with TRBJ2-3; 9 positions agree with TRBD2. The V gene's germline CDR1 is SQVTM and CDR2 ANQGSEA. The CDR3 totals 13 residues. Trimming at V came to 3 bases and at J to 4 bases, leaving 2 bases not matched to a gene.

The chain links TRBV19 to TRBJ2-1, with 7 nucleotides matching TRBD2. CDR3 size: 15 residues. Germline assignment: CDR1 LNHDA and CDR2 SQIVND (reference sequence). Germline trimming cut 10 bases from V and 7 bases from J; bases unmatched to any gene: 16. The CDR3 coding sequence is TGTGCCACCCGAATGGCGGGAGTCACTACAAATGAGCAGTTCTTC. This sequence encodes CATRMAGVTTNEQFF.

This sequence joins TRBV10-3 and TRBJ2-5; maybe TRBD1 (6 bases). The V end lost 7 bases, the J end lost 5 bases, and 17 bases lay between the germline ends. The CDR3 extends over 14 amino acids. The V gene's germline CDR1 is ENHRY and CDR2 SYGVKD. In DNA, the CDR3 is TGTGCCATCAAACCTGCAGGGGTAGGGGAGACCCAGTACTTC. It is translated as CAIKPAGVGETQYF.

The chain uses TRBV19 and TRBJ2-3, with 13 bases lining up with TRBD2. Germline CDR1 LNHDA, CDR2 SQIVND (reference sequence). CDR3 length: 20 residues. V was pared by 6 bases and J by 2 bases, with 17 bases of the junction left unmatched. DNA of the CDR3: TGTGCCAGTAGACCAAGGGTTGCCACCGGGACTAGCGGGACCACAGATACGCAGTATTTT. Protein product: CASRPRVATGTSGTTDTQYF.

This clone showed up just a few times. Germline and junction disagree at one end, which may indicate a read error. The CDR3 here is CASSGGGRNAEAFF. The CDR3 nucleotides are TGTGCCTCCTCGGGGGGAGGTCGGAACGCTGAAGCTTTCTTT. This chain connects TRBV28 to TRBJ1-1; maybe TRBD1 (5 bases). CDR3 length equals 14 residues. Germline assignment: CDR1 MDHEN and CDR2 SYDVKM. The entire variable domain, with the rest obtained from reference TRBV28 and TRBJ1-1, is as follows: DVKVTQSSRYLVKRTGEKVFLECVQDMDHENMFWYRQDPGLGLRLIYFSYDVKMKEKGDIPEGYSVSREKKERFSLILESASTNQTSMYLCASSGGGRNAEAFFGQGTRLTVV.

The rearrangement joins TRBV19 to TRBJ1-2; D not certain. Trimming shortened V by 10 bases and J by 6 bases, and 15 bases separated the two germline ends. Per the germline V gene, CDR1 is LNHDA and CDR2 is SQIVND (reference sequence). The CDR3 consists of 12 residues. DNA of the CDR3: TGTGCCACCGAGGCCAGTTACAATGGCTACACCTTC. Translating it yields CATEASYNGYTF.

There are a few counts of this clone. The chain carries TRBV15 and TRBJ1-2; 8 nucleotides line up with TRBD1. Germline CDR1 and CDR2: LNHNV and YYDKDF (reference sequence). V lost 0 bases and J lost 4; bases outside the gene matches: 7. The CDR3 consists of 16 residues. CDR3 bases: TGTGCCACCAGCAGAGAAATGGACAGGGTAATCTATGGCTACACCTTC. Amino acid sequence: CATSREMDRVIYGYTF.

This clone was observed a few times. The chain uses TRBV29-1 and TRBJ2-3, with TRBD1 identical over 7 bases. V lost 6 bases to trimming and J lost 4 bases; unmatched junction nucleotides: 19. The CDR3 is 17 residues long. Germline V gene sequence: CDR1 SQVTM, CDR2 ANQGSEA. The CDR3 DNA follows: TGCAGCGTCTCCCGACCCCGGACAGGATTTGACCCAGATACGCAGTATTTT. It translates to CSVSRPRTGFDPDTQYF.

This clone was counted between two and nine times. The chain links TRBV23-1 to TRBJ2-3; TRBD2 matches at 10 bases. TRBV23-1 carries the ORF label, with uncertain function. This CDR3 is 16 amino acids long. Trimming removed 7 bases from V and 2 bases from J; junction bases left unmatched: 9. The CDR3 sequence is CASNQGTSEITDTQYF. The CDR3 nucleotides are TGCGCCAGCAATCAGGGGACTAGCGAGATCACAGATACGCAGTATTTT.

CDR3 nucleotide sequence: TGTGCCAGCAGTCGTGCACAGGGGGTTTCCTACAATGAGCAGTTCTTC. It is translated as CASSRAQGVSYNEQFF. The V gene is TRBV25-1, the J gene TRBJ2-1; 8 bases fit TRBD1. With 5 bases clipped from V and 1 base from J, the junction kept 7 bases outside the gene matches. The length of the CDR3 is 16 residues. The germline V gene has CDR1 MGHDK and CDR2 SYGVNS.

The J gene is TRBJ2-1, the V gene TRBV6-5; D may be TRBD2 (6 bases). Germline lookup yields CDR1 MNHEY and CDR2 SVGAGI. The CDR3 covers 11 residues. Deletions cut 10 bases from V and 8 bases from J, with 12 bases between. The CDR3 loop reads CATRLVDEQFF. In nucleotides, the CDR3 is TGTGCCACTCGACTAGTCGATGAGCAGTTCTTC.

This clone has only a few counts. V usage is TRBV6-6 and J usage is TRBJ2-7; D not certain. Trimming left V 6 bases short and J 2 bases short, with 20 bases between. Germline V gene data show CDR1 as MNHNY and CDR2 as SVGAGI (reference sequence). The CDR3 contains 16 residues. This chain's CDR3 is CASRLTLETSPYEQYF. CDR3 DNA: TGTGCCAGCAGGCTAACGTTGGAGACGAGTCCCTACGAGCAGTACTTC.

There are a few counts of this clone. The chain has TRBV4-1 and TRBJ1-5, with D perhaps matching TRBD1 (6 bases). The germline V and J ends were trimmed by 4 bases and 4 bases, with 11 bases remaining between them. Germline CDR1 MGHRA, CDR2 YSYEKL. This CDR3 is 14 amino acids long. For the CDR3, the DNA is TGCGCCAGCAGCCGCGGACAGAATAATCAGCCCCAGCATTTT. It translates to CASSRGQNNQPQHF.

This chain uses TRBV7-2 with TRBJ1-5; D is unresolved. CDR3 length equals 13 residues. Trimming left V 5 bases short and J 3 bases short, with 8 bases between. Germline CDR1 SGHTA, CDR2 FQGNSA. This CDR3 is CASSPVANQPQHF. CDR3 bases: TGTGCCAGCAGCCCTGTGGCCAATCAGCCCCAGCATTTT.

The rearrangement joins TRBV9 to TRBJ2-1, with 8 bases identical to TRBD2. The CDR3 sequence is 15 residues long. V lost 0 bases and J lost 9; bases outside the gene matches: 8. Germline CDR1 SGDLS, CDR2 YYNGEE. The CDR3 loop reads CASSVAGGTVGEQFF. The CDR3, as DNA: TGTGCCAGCAGCGTAGCGGGAGGGACCGTGGGTGAGCAGTTCTTC.

The chain has TRBV7-8 and TRBJ2-5, with D possibly being TRBD1 (6 bases). The V and J ends lost 2 bases and 2 bases respectively, with 9 bases between them. The CDR3 consists of 14 residues. The germline V gene has CDR1 SGHVS and CDR2 FQNEAQ. CDR3 protein: CASSLWTVQETQYF. CDR3 nucleotides: TGTGCCAGCAGCTTATGGACAGTTCAAGAGACCCAGTACTTC.

This clone appeared a few times. The chain links TRBV4-2 to TRBJ2-1; possibly TRBD2 for D (5 bases). Trimming took 7 bases from V and 6 from J, leaving 16 bases between them. The germline gives CDR1 LGHNA, CDR2 YNFKEQ. This CDR3 is 14 amino acids long. CDR3 region: CASTNSWTFNEQFF. The CDR3 nucleotides read TGTGCCAGCACCAATTCTTGGACTTTCAATGAGCAGTTCTTC.

In this sample, this clone turned up a few times. The rearrangement joins TRBV9 to TRBJ2-7; 8 nucleotides match TRBD1. The ends lost 3 bases at V and 4 bases at J; junction bases unmatched: 9. This CDR3 comprises 15 residues. In germline, CDR1 is SGDLS, CDR2 YYNGEE. CDR3 sequence reads: CASSAGTGSFYEQYF. CDR3 DNA: TGTGCCAGCAGCGCCGGGACAGGCAGTTTTTACGAGCAGTACTTC.